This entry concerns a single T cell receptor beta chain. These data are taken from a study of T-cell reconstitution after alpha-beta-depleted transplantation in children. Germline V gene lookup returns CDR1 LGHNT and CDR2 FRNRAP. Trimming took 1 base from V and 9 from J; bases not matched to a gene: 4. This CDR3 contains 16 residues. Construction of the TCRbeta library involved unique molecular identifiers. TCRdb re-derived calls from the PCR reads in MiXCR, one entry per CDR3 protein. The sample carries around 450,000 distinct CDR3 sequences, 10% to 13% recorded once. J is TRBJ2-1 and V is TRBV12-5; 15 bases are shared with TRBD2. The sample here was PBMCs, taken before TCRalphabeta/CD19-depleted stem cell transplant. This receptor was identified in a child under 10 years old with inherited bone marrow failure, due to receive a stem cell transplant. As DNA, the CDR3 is TGTGCTAGTGGTTTGGGAGAGGGACTAGCGGGAGGTGAGCAGTTCTTC. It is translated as CASGLGEGLAGGEQFF.